This TCR beta chain was observed in a study of blood T cell repertoires in COVID-19. The protocol was immunoSEQ multiplex PCR, while the TCRdb copy is restricted to in-frame clones and leaves out a portion. The sample shows roughly 260,000 clones, under 90% of them seen only once. This CDR3 is 16 amino acids long. J gave up 0 bases and V 7 bases, and 11 bases lay outside the gene matches. From germline, CDR1 is LNHDA and CDR2 SQIVND (reference sequence). This TCR was sampled from a woman aged 18 to 35 with acute or convalescent COVID-19. V usage is TRBV19 and J usage is TRBJ2-7, with 8 bases that match TRBD1. Specimen: peripheral blood. This chain's CDR3 is CASTDQGTGDSYEQYF. The CDR3, as DNA: TGTGCCAGTACCGACCAGGGGACAGGAGACTCCTACGAGCAGTACTTC.